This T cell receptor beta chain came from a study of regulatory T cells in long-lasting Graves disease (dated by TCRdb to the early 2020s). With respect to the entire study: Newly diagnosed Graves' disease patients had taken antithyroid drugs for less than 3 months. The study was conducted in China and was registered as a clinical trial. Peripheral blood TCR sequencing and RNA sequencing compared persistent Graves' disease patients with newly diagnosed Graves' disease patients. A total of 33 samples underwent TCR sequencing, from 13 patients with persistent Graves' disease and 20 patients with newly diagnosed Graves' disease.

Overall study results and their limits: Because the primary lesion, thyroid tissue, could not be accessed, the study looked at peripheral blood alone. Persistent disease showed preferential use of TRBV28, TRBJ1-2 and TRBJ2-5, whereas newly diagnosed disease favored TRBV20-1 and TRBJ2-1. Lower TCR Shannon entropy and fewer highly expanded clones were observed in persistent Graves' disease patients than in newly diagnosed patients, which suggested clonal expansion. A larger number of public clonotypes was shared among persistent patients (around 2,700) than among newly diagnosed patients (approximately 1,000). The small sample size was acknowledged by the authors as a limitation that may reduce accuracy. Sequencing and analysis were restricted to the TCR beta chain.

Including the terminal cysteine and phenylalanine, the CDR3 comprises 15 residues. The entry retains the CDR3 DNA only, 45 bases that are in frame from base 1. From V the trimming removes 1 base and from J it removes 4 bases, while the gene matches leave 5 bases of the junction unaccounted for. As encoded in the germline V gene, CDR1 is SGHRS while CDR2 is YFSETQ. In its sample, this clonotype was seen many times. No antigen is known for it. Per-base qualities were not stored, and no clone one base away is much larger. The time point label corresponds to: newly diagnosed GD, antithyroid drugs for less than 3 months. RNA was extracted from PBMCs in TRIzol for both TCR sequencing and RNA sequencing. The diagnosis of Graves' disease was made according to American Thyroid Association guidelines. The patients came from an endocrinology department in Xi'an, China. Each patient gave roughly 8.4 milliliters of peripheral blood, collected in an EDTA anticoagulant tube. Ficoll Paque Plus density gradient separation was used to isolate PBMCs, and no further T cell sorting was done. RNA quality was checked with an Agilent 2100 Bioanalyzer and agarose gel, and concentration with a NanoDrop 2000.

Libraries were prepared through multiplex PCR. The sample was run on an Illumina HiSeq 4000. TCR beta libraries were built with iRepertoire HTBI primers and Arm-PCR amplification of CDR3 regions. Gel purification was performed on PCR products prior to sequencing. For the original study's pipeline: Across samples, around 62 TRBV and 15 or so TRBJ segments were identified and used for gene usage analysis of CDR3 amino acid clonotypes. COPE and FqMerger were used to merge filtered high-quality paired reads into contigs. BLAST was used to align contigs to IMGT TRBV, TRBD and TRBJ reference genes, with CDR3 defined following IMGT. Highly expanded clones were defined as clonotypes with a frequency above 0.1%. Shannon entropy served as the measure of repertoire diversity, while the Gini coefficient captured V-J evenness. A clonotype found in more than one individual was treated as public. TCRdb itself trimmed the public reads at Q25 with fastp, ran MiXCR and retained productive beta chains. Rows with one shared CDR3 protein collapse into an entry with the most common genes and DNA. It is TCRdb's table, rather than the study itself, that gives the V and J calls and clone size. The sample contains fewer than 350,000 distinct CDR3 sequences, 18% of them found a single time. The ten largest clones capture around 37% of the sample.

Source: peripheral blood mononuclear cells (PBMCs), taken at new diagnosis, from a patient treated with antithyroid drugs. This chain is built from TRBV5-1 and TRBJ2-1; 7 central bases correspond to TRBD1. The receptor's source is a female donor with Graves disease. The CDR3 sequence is CASSLRDSAYNEQFF. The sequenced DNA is TGCGCCAGCAGCTTGAGGGACAGTGCTTACAATGAGCAGTTCTTC.